The rows below give T cell receptor beta chains drawn from one sample of a study of T-cell memory formation after mild COVID-19. TCRdb reprocessed the 5' RACE reads with MiXCR, giving one entry per CDR3 protein. Of about 200,000 distinct CDR3 sequences in the sample, 9.5% were seen once. What was sequenced was PBMCs or a T cell subset sorted from them (not recorded which). Every receptor here comes from a man between 18 and 35 years old who had mild COVID-19 (a few samples of this study predate the infection). Cell type and time point are not known. Each CDR3 is given with its conserved first and last residue. Size is omitted from some rows. Given values are once, few, many or a class for expanded clones.

CDR3aa: CASSYEPLGTQYF
j_gene: TRBJ2-5
abundance: .
v_gene: TRBV11-2
len: 13

CDR3aa: CASIPPQGTDTGDTQYF
j_gene: TRBJ2-3
abundance: many
v_gene: TRBV6-2/TRBV6-3
len: 17

CDR3aa: CASSQGRGKYGYTF
j_gene: TRBJ1-2
abundance: few
v_gene: TRBV4-3
len: 14

CDR3aa: CASSLAQGYTDTQYF
j_gene: TRBJ2-3
abundance: many
v_gene: TRBV5-1
len: 15

CDR3aa: CASSLRSGSGGFIDTQYF
j_gene: TRBJ2-3
abundance: many
v_gene: TRBV7-2
len: 18

CDR3aa: CASSYFGQSNSPLHF
j_gene: TRBJ1-6
abundance: few
v_gene: TRBV6-5
len: 15

CDR3aa: CASPGQRSSGNTIYF
j_gene: TRBJ1-3
abundance: .
v_gene: TRBV7-9
len: 15

CDR3aa: CASSHGRDSPLHF
j_gene: TRBJ1-6
abundance: few
v_gene: TRBV3-1
len: 13

CDR3aa: CASSHPSGGTDTQYF
j_gene: TRBJ2-3
abundance: .
v_gene: TRBV12-3/TRBV12-4
len: 15

CDR3aa: CASSLDAGGQETQYF
j_gene: TRBJ2-5
abundance: many
v_gene: TRBV7-2
len: 15

CDR3aa: CASSRRQGQSPLHF
j_gene: TRBJ1-6
abundance: .
v_gene: TRBV6-5
len: 14

CDR3aa: CASSSLLSSYNEQFF
j_gene: TRBJ2-1
abundance: .
v_gene: TRBV5-1
len: 15

CDR3aa: CASSMGGANTGELFF
j_gene: TRBJ2-2
abundance: many
v_gene: TRBV6-5
len: 15

CDR3aa: CSATNGQLNTEAFF
j_gene: TRBJ1-1
abundance: .
v_gene: TRBV20-1
len: 14

CDR3aa: CASSYGWGQETQYF
j_gene: TRBJ2-5
abundance: many
v_gene: TRBV6-2/TRBV6-3
len: 14

CDR3aa: CASSEKGGGFEQFF
j_gene: TRBJ2-1
abundance: few
v_gene: TRBV12-3/TRBV12-4
len: 14

CDR3aa: CASSYQGYQPQHF
j_gene: TRBJ1-5
abundance: few
v_gene: TRBV6-2/TRBV6-3
len: 13

CDR3aa: CASSLENRYNEQFF
j_gene: TRBJ2-1
abundance: few
v_gene: TRBV11-2
len: 14

CDR3aa: CASSYQAPLRTGELFF
j_gene: TRBJ2-2
abundance: many
v_gene: TRBV6-5
len: 16

CDR3aa: CASSFSQETEAFF
j_gene: TRBJ1-1
abundance: few
v_gene: TRBV7-9
len: 13

CDR3aa: CASSSGGVGGGNQPQHF
j_gene: TRBJ1-5
abundance: .
v_gene: TRBV7-2
len: 17

CDR3aa: CASKTEGDTQYF
j_gene: TRBJ2-3
abundance: many
v_gene: TRBV27
len: 12

CDR3aa: CAISSGGEALNEKLFF
j_gene: TRBJ1-4
abundance: many
v_gene: TRBV10-3
len: 16

CDR3aa: CAWSVRWGSTDTQYF
j_gene: TRBJ2-3
abundance: .
v_gene: TRBV30
len: 15

CDR3aa: CASSPRTGQGGYTF
j_gene: TRBJ1-2
abundance: few
v_gene: TRBV2
len: 14

CDR3aa: CASPRGAGDSDTQYF
j_gene: TRBJ2-3
abundance: few
v_gene: TRBV2
len: 15

CDR3aa: CASSEGARNTEAFF
j_gene: TRBJ1-1
abundance: many
v_gene: TRBV7-8
len: 14

CDR3aa: CATSETTSRSADTQYF
j_gene: TRBJ2-3
abundance: .
v_gene: TRBV24-1
len: 16

CDR3aa: CASSLGQGPVEPQHF
j_gene: TRBJ1-5
abundance: many
v_gene: TRBV4-1
len: 15

CDR3aa: CASSLTTGTGSTRDGYTF
j_gene: TRBJ1-2
abundance: .
v_gene: TRBV5-1
len: 18

CDR3aa: CASSQGLVGNEQFF
j_gene: TRBJ2-1
abundance: many
v_gene: TRBV7-3
len: 14